These 25 T cell receptor beta chains originate from one sample sequenced in a study of blood T cell repertoires in COVID-19. Measured with immunoSEQ multiplex PCR; TCRdb has only the in-frame clones, and not every one. The sample yields a few hundred thousand clones, roughly 90% seen once. Sequencing input: peripheral blood. These receptors all come from a young woman with COVID-19, enrolled during active disease.

V gene TRBV28 combines with J gene TRBJ1-5, with a tentative D call TRBD1 (5 bases). The germline V gene has CDR1 MDHEN and CDR2 SYDVKM. V was clipped by 6 bases and J by 2 bases, with 20 bases between them. The CDR3 is 17 residues long. CDR3 nucleotides: TGTGCCAGCAGCCCCCGGGGCACCCGGAGGGGCAATCAGCCCCAGCATTTT. Residues: CASSPRGTRRGNQPQHF. The whole variable domain, filled in from reference TRBV28 and TRBJ1-5, reads DVKVTQSSRYLVKRTGEKVFLECVQDMDHENMFWYRQDPGLGLRLIYFSYDVKMKEKGDIPEGYSVSREKKERFSLILESASTNQTSMYLCASSPRGTRRGNQPQHFGDGTRLSIL.

This chain uses TRBV6-4 with TRBJ1-5, with TRBD1 identical over 10 bases. The trim removed 6 bases at V and 6 bases at J, leaving 5 bases unmatched. The CDR3 consists of 14 residues. CDR1 is MRHNA, CDR2 SNTAGT, per germline. The CDR3 DNA reads TGTGCCAGCAGCGCAGGACAGGGGGGTCAGCCCCAGCATTTT. Its translation: CASSAGQGGQPQHF.

The J gene is TRBJ2-7, the V gene TRBV6-2 or TRBV6-3; D not certain. CDR3 size: 15 residues. CDR1 is MNHEY and CDR2 is SVGEGT in the germline V gene. V lost 6 bases and J lost 7, with 22 bases in between. The CDR3 region has the DNA TGTGCCAGCAGCCCGCAACCGGGTCGTCAGTGGGAGCAGTACGTC. Translating it yields CASSPQPGRQWEQYV.

The genes are TRBV7-9 and TRBJ2-1, with D maybe TRBD2 (6 bases). The germline CDR1 and CDR2 sequences are SEHNR and FQNEAQ (reference sequence). The V and J ends lost 5 bases and 7 bases respectively, with 15 bases between them. The CDR3 totals 14 residues. The CDR3 sequence is CASSPPTSLNEQFF. CDR3 DNA sequence: TGTGCCAGCAGCCCTCCGACTAGTTTAAATGAGCAGTTCTTC.

This sequence joins TRBV28 and TRBJ1-5, with TRBD1 matching over 7 bases. The germline V gene encodes CDR1 MDHEN and CDR2 SYDVKM. Losses at the gene ends were 8 bases for V and 5 bases for J; bases not matched to a gene: 27. This CDR3 region has 20 residues. The CDR3 DNA reads as TGTGCCAGCTCCCCTGGTTATGGACAGGACCCTCAGGGGATGGATCAGCCCCAGCATTTT. Translation: CASSPGYGQDPQGMDQPQHF.

The chain carries TRBV12-5 and TRBJ2-2, with 10 bases that match TRBD2. Germline loops: CDR1 LGHNT, CDR2 FRNRAP. The CDR3 consists of 16 residues. The junction had 5 bases not matched to a gene; V was cut back by 3 bases and J by 4 bases. Here the CDR3 reads CASGFRTSGATGELFF. DNA of the CDR3: TGTGCTAGTGGTTTTCGGACTAGCGGAGCCACCGGGGAGCTGTTTTTT.

The V call is TRBV7-2, the J call TRBJ1-2; D remains ambiguous. The CDR3 spans 13 residues. The germline V and J ends were trimmed by 0 bases and 4 bases, with 6 bases remaining between them. Germline V CDR1 and CDR2: SGHTA, FQGNSA. Written as DNA, the CDR3 is TGTGCCAGCAGCTTAGCCGGGTTCTATGGCTACACCTTC. Translated: CASSLAGFYGYTF.

The chain links TRBV7-2 to TRBJ1-4, with D possibly TRBD1 on 5 matching bases. The CDR3 runs 14 residues. CDR1 and CDR2 (germline): SGHTA, FQGNSA. V lost 3 bases to trimming and J lost 5 bases, with 10 bases between them. CDR3 sequence: CASSLMGLNEKLFF. The CDR3 bases are TGTGCCAGCAGCTTGATGGGACTCAATGAAAAACTGTTTTTT.

The chain has TRBV7-8 and TRBJ1-1; 9 nucleotides match TRBD1. Trimming took 0 bases from V and 4 from J; bases not matched to a gene: 3. Germline CDR1 reads SGHVS; CDR2 reads FQNEAQ. The CDR3 is 15 amino acids. The CDR3 DNA follows: TGTGCCAGCAGCTTAGCCCTGACAGGGGGCACTGAAGCTTTCTTT. This codes for CASSLALTGGTEAFF.

The CDR3 protein is CASSIGGNTEAFF. The CDR3 nucleotides read TGTGCCAGTAGTATCGGAGGGAACACTGAAGCTTTCTTT. This chain connects TRBV19 to TRBJ1-1; D ambiguous. The CDR3 contains 13 residues. The V and J ends lost 3 bases and 1 base respectively, with 6 bases between them. CDR1 LNHDA and CDR2 SQIVND come from the germline V gene (reference sequence).

The rearrangement joins TRBV5-1 to TRBJ1-4; no definite D call. V lost 5 bases and J 4 bases, leaving 18 bases between the germline ends. The CDR3 length is 16 residues. The germline V gene has CDR1 SGHRS and CDR2 YFSETQ. The CDR3 DNA reads TGCGCCAGCAGTCCGTTCGAGCAGGCCAATAATGAAAAACTGTTTTTT. It is translated as CASSPFEQANNEKLFF.

This clone has only a few counts. This chain connects TRBV7-9 to TRBJ1-2, with a weak D call TRBD1 (6 bases). Germline CDR1 and CDR2: SEHNR and FQNEAQ (reference sequence). V was clipped by 3 bases and J by 4 bases, with 18 bases between them. The CDR3 totals 16 residues. The CDR3 sequence is CASSFVRRQDGYGYTF. The CDR3 region has the DNA TGTGCCAGCAGCTTTGTCCGTCGACAGGACGGCTATGGCTACACCTTC.

The V call is TRBV11-2, the J call TRBJ2-2; 9 positions agree with TRBD2. Germline assignment: CDR1 SGHAT and CDR2 FQNNGV. CDR3 size: 15 residues. The V and J ends lost 1 base and 6 bases, in that order; junction bases with no gene match: 3. CDR3 in amino acids: CASSLVLAGSGELFF. The CDR3 DNA follows: TGTGCCAGCAGCTTAGTCCTAGCGGGATCCGGGGAGCTGTTTTTT.

This sequence joins TRBV7-2 and TRBJ2-3, with a tentative D call TRBD2 (5 bases). CDR1 is SGHTA, CDR2 FQGNSA, per germline. This CDR3 has 15 amino acids. V was shortened by 1 base and J by 4 bases, with 12 bases between the two germline ends. The CDR3 is CASSLGLARSDTQYF. CDR3 sequence (DNA): TGTGCCAGCAGCTTAGGCCTAGCTCGTTCAGATACGCAGTATTTT.

The rearrangement joins TRBV4-3 to TRBJ2-3; D may be TRBD2 (7 bases). The CDR3 runs to 16 residues. Germline loops: CDR1 LGHNA, CDR2 YSLEER. V lost 0 bases to trimming and J lost 4 bases, with 14 bases between them. CDR3 coding DNA: TGCGCCAGCAGCCAAGAAAGAGGGGGGGCGGCAGATACGCAGTATTTT. Its translation is CASSQERGGAADTQYF.

V usage is TRBV14 and J usage is TRBJ2-5, with 12 bases identical to TRBD2. Germline V gives CDR1 SGHDN, CDR2 FVKESK. The CDR3 has 16 residues. The junction had 7 bases not matched to a gene; V was cut back by 4 bases and J by 4 bases. CDR3 DNA: TGTGCCAGCAGCCGATGGACTAGCGGGGTGGGAGAGACCCAGTACTTC. This encodes CASSRWTSGVGETQYF.

CDR3 sequence: CATSRDPRGSPLHF. The CDR3 nucleotides are TGTGCCACCAGCAGAGACCCAAGGGGTTCACCCCTCCACTTT. The chain recombines TRBV15 with TRBJ1-6, with a possible D match to TRBD1 (5 bases). V gave up 0 bases and J gave up 9 bases, with 9 bases separating them. Per the germline V gene, CDR1 is LNHNV and CDR2 is YYDKDF (reference sequence). CDR3 length: 14 amino acids.

The chain uses TRBV6-6 and TRBJ1-6; 8 nucleotides line up with TRBD1. CDR3 length equals 13 residues. With 3 bases clipped from V and 18 bases from J, the junction kept 10 bases outside the gene matches. Per the germline V gene, CDR1 is MNHNY and CDR2 is SVGAGI (reference sequence). The DNA of the CDR3 is TGTGCCAGCAGTTATTCGACAGGGGCCGTAACCCACTTT. It is translated as CASSYSTGAVTHF.

This chain uses TRBV7-2 with TRBJ1-1, with TRBD1 identical over 7 bases. Trimming at V came to 5 bases and at J to 1 base, leaving 7 bases not matched to a gene. The germline gives CDR1 SGHTA, CDR2 FQGNSA. CDR3 length equals 15 residues. DNA of the CDR3: TGTGCCAGCAGCCCGAAGGGGGCGCGGAACACTGAAGCTTTCTTT. Its translation: CASSPKGARNTEAFF. Combining the CDR3 with reference TRBV7-2 and TRBJ1-1 gives the whole variable domain GAGVSQSPSNKVTEKGKDVELRCDPISGHTALYWYRQSLGQGLEFLIYFQGNSAPDKSGLPSDRFSAERTGGSVSTLTIQRTQQEDSAVYLCASSPKGARNTEAFFGQGTRLTVV.

The rearrangement joins TRBV24-1 to TRBJ1-4; perhaps TRBD1 as D (5 bases). The V end was cut by 4 bases, the J end by 8 bases, with 10 bases between. The CDR3 spans 13 residues. Germline CDR1 KGHDR, CDR2 SFDVKD. The CDR3 protein is CATSEAQGEKLFF. The CDR3 DNA follows: TGTGCCACCAGTGAAGCGCAGGGCGAAAAACTGTTTTTT.

This clone was seen a handful of times. Written as DNA, the CDR3 is TGTGCCAGCAGCAAACCCCGACAGGGAACCTACGAGCAGTACTTC. This codes for CASSKPRQGTYEQYF. The chain uses TRBV5-4 and TRBJ2-7, with TRBD1 identical over 7 bases. The germline V gene has CDR1 SGHNT and CDR2 YYREEE (reference sequence). V shed 4 bases and J 2 bases; nucleotides not matched to a gene: 9. This CDR3 comprises 15 residues.

This sequence joins TRBV3-1 (or the pseudogene TRBV3-2) and TRBJ2-5, with a possible D match to TRBD2 (5 bases). Trimming took 1 base from V and 7 from J, leaving 16 bases between them. Germline V gene lookup returns CDR1 LGHDT and CDR2 YNNKEL (reference sequence). The CDR3 is 15 residues long. The CDR3 loop reads CASSQGPGVGGTQYF. The CDR3 DNA follows: TGTGCCAGCAGCCAAGGGCCGGGCGTAGGAGGGACCCAGTACTTC.

The CDR3 is CASGGTGGFGETQYF. The CDR3 coding sequence is TGCGCCAGCGGCGGGACAGGGGGGTTCGGGGAGACCCAGTACTTC. The rearrangement joins TRBV10-2 to TRBJ2-5; 11 positions agree with TRBD1. Germline V gene lookup returns CDR1 WSHSY and CDR2 SAAADI. The trim removed 8 bases at V and 5 bases at J, leaving 10 bases unmatched. CDR3 length: 15 residues.

The chain joins TRBV12-3 or TRBV12-4 to TRBJ1-3; unclear D gene. This CDR3 is built from 12 residues. V lost 0 bases to trimming and J lost 6 bases, with 3 bases between them. The CDR3 loop is CASSLAQNTIYF. In DNA, the CDR3 is TGTGCCAGCAGTTTAGCCCAAAACACCATATATTTT.

The rearrangement joins TRBV9 to TRBJ2-3; 13 nucleotides agree with TRBD2. V gave up 2 bases and J gave up 4 bases; unmatched junction bases: 4. The V gene's germline CDR1 is SGDLS and CDR2 YYNGEE. The CDR3 runs to 16 residues. The CDR3 DNA is TGTGCCAGCAGCGTCCCCACTAGCGGGAGGGCAGATACGCAGTATTTT. Its translation: CASSVPTSGRADTQYF. Drawing the rest from reference TRBV9 and TRBJ2-3, the complete variable domain is DSGVTQTPKHLITATGQRVTLRCSPRSGDLSVYWYQQSLDQGLQFLIQYYNGEERAKGNILERFSAQQFPDLHSELNLSSLELGDSALYFCASSVPTSGRADTQYFGPGTRLTVL.